A single sample is the source of the 8 T cell receptor beta chains below, sequenced in a study of cytomegalovirus exposure and HLA in healthy donors. PCR employed 60 Vbeta and 13 Jbeta primers. Data came from immunoSEQ multiplex PCR; TCRdb stores just in-frame clones and leaves some out. This sample has over 60,000 clones, with over 60% found just once. The sample consisted of PBMCs. The source is a woman aged 25 to 39 in good health and CMV-seronegative.

This chain connects TRBV28 to TRBJ2-2; 7 bases map to TRBD2. V lost 5 bases to trimming and J lost 4 bases; unmatched junction nucleotides: 13. This CDR3 contains 17 residues. Germline-derived CDR1 and CDR2 are MDHEN and SYDVKM. The CDR3 loop reads CASSTPGGLAATGELFF. For the CDR3, the DNA is TGTGCCAGCAGTACCCCGGGCGGGCTAGCGGCCACCGGGGAGCTGTTTTTT. The full variable domain, in which reference TRBV28 and TRBJ2-2 provide the parts outside the CDR3, is DVKVTQSSRYLVKRTGEKVFLECVQDMDHENMFWYRQDPGLGLRLIYFSYDVKMKEKGDIPEGYSVSREKKERFSLILESASTNQTSMYLCASSTPGGLAATGELFFGEGSRLTVL.

This chain joins TRBV7-3 and TRBJ2-2, with TRBD2 matching 9 bases. This CDR3 spans 18 amino acids. Germline V gene lookup returns CDR1 SGHTA and CDR2 FQGTGA. Losses at the gene ends were 0 bases for V and 0 bases for J; bases not matched to a gene: 5. The CDR3 spells CASSLTARLAANTGELFF. CDR3 DNA sequence: TGTGCCAGCAGCTTAACGGCGAGACTAGCGGCGAACACCGGGGAGCTGTTTTTT. Variable domain in full (rest from reference TRBV7-3 and TRBJ2-2): GAGVSQTPSNKVTEKGKYVELRCDPISGHTALYWYRQSLGQGPEFLIYFQGTGAADDSGLPNDRFFAVRPEGSVSTLKIQRTERGDSAVYLCASSLTARLAANTGELFFGEGSRLTVL.

The V and J genes are TRBV27 and TRBJ1-3; D not resolved. Trimming took 8 bases from V and 1 from J, leaving 15 bases between them. Germline CDR1 and CDR2: MNHEY and SMNVEV (reference sequence). The CDR3 covers 15 residues. This chain's CDR3 is CASGSSDSSGNTIYF. The CDR3 coding sequence is TGTGCCAGCGGCTCCAGTGACTCGTCTGGAAACACCATATATTTT.

The chain employs TRBV5-6 and TRBJ2-2, with D maybe TRBD2 (5 bases). The CDR3 has 15 amino acids. The V gene lost 1 base and the J gene lost 5 bases, with 12 bases spanning the gap. The germline gives CDR1 SGHDT, CDR2 YYEEEE. The CDR3 loop reads CASSLPDWDTGELFF. The CDR3 nucleotides read TGTGCCAGCAGCTTGCCGGACTGGGATACCGGGGAGCTGTTTTTT. Together with reference TRBV5-6 and TRBJ2-2, the CDR3 gives the full variable domain: DAGVTQSPTHLIKTRGQQVTLRCSPKSGHDTVSWYQQALGQGPQFIFQYYEEEERQRGNFPDRFSGHQFPNYSSELNVNALLLGDSALYLCASSLPDWDTGELFFGEGSRLTVL.

The chain recombines TRBV10-3 with TRBJ2-1; 15 bases align to TRBD2. Trimming at V came to 10 bases and at J to 3 bases, leaving 4 bases not matched to a gene. The CDR3 is 15 amino acids. Per the germline V gene, CDR1 is ENHRY and CDR2 is SYGVKD. The CDR3 nucleotides read TGTGCCACCTGGACTAGCGGGAGGGGCTACAATGAGCAGTTCTTC. Protein product: CATWTSGRGYNEQFF.

V usage is TRBV5-4 and J usage is TRBJ1-5, with D perhaps matching TRBD1 (5 bases). Per germline, CDR1 SGHNT and CDR2 YYREEE (reference sequence). V shed 4 bases and J shed 3 bases, with 14 bases lying between them. There are 15 residues in the CDR3. CDR3 bases: TGTGCCAGCAGCCACCAGGGAGGCGACAATCAGCCCCAGCATTTT. It translates to CASSHQGGDNQPQHF. Complete variable domain (other parts from reference TRBV5-4 and TRBJ1-5): ETGVTQSPTHLIKTRGQQVTLRCSSQSGHNTVSWYQQALGQGPQFIFQYYREEENGRGNFPPRFSGLQFPNYSSELNVNALELDDSALYLCASSHQGGDNQPQHFGDGTRLSIL.

CDR3 DNA sequence: TGTGCCAGCAGCCCCGGGGCGGGACAGGGTTCCACTGAAGCTTTCTTT. Encoded protein: CASSPGAGQGSTEAFF. The rearrangement links TRBV27 to TRBJ1-1; TRBD1 agrees at 9 bases. The CDR3 is 16 residues long. Germline trimming cut 6 bases from V and 4 bases from J; bases unmatched to any gene: 12. Germline V gene data show CDR1 as MNHEY and CDR2 as SMNVEV (reference sequence).

V and J are TRBV30 and TRBJ1-2; 7 positions agree with TRBD1. Germline V gene sequence: CDR1 GTSNPN, CDR2 SVGIG (reference sequence). With V trimmed by 5 bases and J by 2 bases, 2 bases remained unmatched. The CDR3 length is 12 residues. CDR3 bases: TGTGCCTGGGACAGGGTGAACTATGGCTACACCTTC. This translates into CAWDRVNYGYTF.